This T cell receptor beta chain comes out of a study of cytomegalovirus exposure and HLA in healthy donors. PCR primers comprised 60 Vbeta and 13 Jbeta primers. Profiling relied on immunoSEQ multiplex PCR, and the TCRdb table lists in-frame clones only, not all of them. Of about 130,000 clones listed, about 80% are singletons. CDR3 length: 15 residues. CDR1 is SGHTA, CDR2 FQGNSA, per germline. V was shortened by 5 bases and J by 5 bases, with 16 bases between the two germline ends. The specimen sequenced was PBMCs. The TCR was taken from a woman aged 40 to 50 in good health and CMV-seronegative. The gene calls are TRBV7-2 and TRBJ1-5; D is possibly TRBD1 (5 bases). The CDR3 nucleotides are TGTGCCAGCAGCCCCAGGCGCGGGGGTCATCAGCCCCAGCATTTT. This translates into CASSPRRGGHQPQHF.